The clone carrying this T cell receptor beta chain was seen just once. One end of the junction is discordant with germline, which a read error may explain. Noted time point: pre-sensitization, week 0. Treatment noted: therapeutic diphenylcyclopropenone sensitization with weekly scalp DPC. Staff drew blood before applying each patch test. Non-pregnant alopecia patients aged 18 to 70, suitable for DPC therapy. The CDR3 has 15 amino acids. Germline V gives CDR1 MDHEN, CDR2 SYDVKM. The source of the sample is a study of human T cells and chemical hapten exposure. In TCRdb, the RACE reads were re-called with MiXCR into one record per CDR3 protein. The sample shows 250,000 or so distinct CDR3 sequences, roughly 8% of them seen only once.

The sequenced sample was whole blood, obtained in connection with sensitization to the hapten diphenylcyclopropenone (DPC). The J gene is TRBJ2-6, the V gene TRBV28, with 9 positions matching TRBD1. The receptor was derived from a man aged 18 to 35 with alopecia areata. Some clones in this sample may be carry-over from other donors' samples. This CDR3 is CVSGRDRDGANVLTF. The CDR3 region has the DNA TGTGTCAGCGGCCGGGACAGGGACGGGGCCAACGTCCTGACTTTC.